This T cell receptor beta chain appears in the sequencing data of a study of tumor-infiltrating lymphocytes in primary liver carcinoma. Looking at the study overall: Staging placed the tumors at T1-T3 N0M0, and they measured about 4.2 to 10 cm across.

It was from approximately 22-30 mg of unsorted bulk tissue that RNA and DNA were co-extracted. Chronic HBV infection was present, with no prior treatment. J lost 8 bases, V lost 8 bases, and 15 bases had no gene match. Per the germline V gene, CDR1 is MNHNS and CDR2 is SASEGT. The CDR3 is 16 residues long. Note on this clonotype: Its matching antigen is unknown.

TCR beta cDNA was made from 500 ng total RNA with a constant-region primer. Construction of TCR beta libraries relied on three successive nested multiplex PCR rounds employing slightly modified ARM-PCR. Two initial PCR rounds of about 10 cycles each paired TRBV1-TRBV30 forward primers with a C-beta reverse primer. MiXCR, run by TCRdb on the multiplex PCR reads, gives a single entry per CDR3 protein. The table includes about 37,000 distinct CDR3 sequences, about 75% detected once. Study-wide points: Tumor region pairs overlapped more than did tumor-adjacent and tumor-blood pairs. Tumor specimens were characterized by a significantly higher top-250-clone fraction than blood (p = 0.039).

The TCR sequence derives from a man aged 35-49 years with primary liver carcinoma and hepatitis B virus infection. The rearrangement joins TRBV6-1 to TRBJ2-1, with TRBD2 identical over 10 bases. Sequences were obtained from tumor-adjacent normal liver tissue. In nucleotides, the CDR3 is TGTGCCAGCGACGGAAGATTAGCGGGAGGCATCGATGAGCAGTTCTTC. Amino acid sequence: CASDGRLAGGIDEQFF.